This T cell receptor beta chain originates from a study of blood T cell repertoires in COVID-19. Study in general: The analysed material was cDNA or gDNA that came from T cells, B-cell-depleted T cells, or PBMCs.

Participant reports of clinical history set cohort assignment. V dropped 6 bases and J dropped 0 bases, with 11 bases sitting between them. This CDR3 has 15 amino acids. Germline V gene data show CDR1 as SNHLY and CDR2 as FYNNEI. Repertoires were generated with immunoSEQ multiplex PCR, while TCRdb's copy carries only in-frame clones and drops some. The data hold 200,000 to 300,000 clones, with approximately 86% observed a single time. The sample comprised PBMCs or T cells enriched from blood (not recorded which). The chain joins TRBV2 to TRBJ2-2; a weak D match, TRBD2 (5 bases). This TCR derives from a woman in her forties with acute COVID-19. CDR3 amino acids: CASSREPSNTGELFF. As DNA, the CDR3 is TGTGCCAGCAGCCGGGAACCTTCGAACACCGGGGAGCTGTTTTTT.